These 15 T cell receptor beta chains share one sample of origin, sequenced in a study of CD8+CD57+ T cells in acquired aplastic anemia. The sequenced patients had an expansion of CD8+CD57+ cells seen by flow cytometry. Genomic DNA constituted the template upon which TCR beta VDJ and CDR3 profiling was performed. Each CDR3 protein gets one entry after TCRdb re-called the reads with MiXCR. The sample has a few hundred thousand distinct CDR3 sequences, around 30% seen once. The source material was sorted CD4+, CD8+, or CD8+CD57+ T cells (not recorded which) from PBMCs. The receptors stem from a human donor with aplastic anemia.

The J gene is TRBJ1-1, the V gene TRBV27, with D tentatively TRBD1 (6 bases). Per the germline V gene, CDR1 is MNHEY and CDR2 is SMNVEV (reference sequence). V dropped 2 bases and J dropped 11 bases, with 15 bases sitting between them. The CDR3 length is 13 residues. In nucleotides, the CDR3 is TGTGCCAGCAGTTTAGGGAATACAGGGAACGCTTTCTTT. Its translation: CASSLGNTGNAFF.

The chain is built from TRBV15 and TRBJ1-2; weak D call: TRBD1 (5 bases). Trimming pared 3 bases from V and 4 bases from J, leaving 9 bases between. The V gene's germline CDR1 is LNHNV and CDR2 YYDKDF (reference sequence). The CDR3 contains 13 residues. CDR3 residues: CATSSGAVYGYTF. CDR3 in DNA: TGTGCCACCAGCAGTGGGGCTGTCTATGGCTACACCTTC. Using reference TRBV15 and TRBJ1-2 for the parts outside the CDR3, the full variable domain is DAMVIQNPRYQVTQFGKPVTLSCSQTLNHNVMYWYQQKSSQAPKLLFHYYDKDFNNEADTPDNFQSRRPNTSFCFLDIRSPGLGDTAMYLCATSSGAVYGYTFGSGTRLTVV.

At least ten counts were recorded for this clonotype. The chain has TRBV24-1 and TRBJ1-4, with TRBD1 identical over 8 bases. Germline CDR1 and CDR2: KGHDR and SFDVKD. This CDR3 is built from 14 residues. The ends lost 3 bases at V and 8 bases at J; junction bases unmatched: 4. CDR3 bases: TGTGCCACCAGTGATCCAGGGGGCTCAGAAAAACTGTTTTTT. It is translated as CATSDPGGSEKLFF.

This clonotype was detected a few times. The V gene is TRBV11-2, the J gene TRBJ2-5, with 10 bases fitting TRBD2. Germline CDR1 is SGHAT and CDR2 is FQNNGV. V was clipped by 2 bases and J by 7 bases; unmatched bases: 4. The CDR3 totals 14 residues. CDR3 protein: CASSLYPSGRTQYF. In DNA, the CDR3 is TGTGCCAGCAGCTTATACCCTAGCGGGAGGACCCAGTACTTC.

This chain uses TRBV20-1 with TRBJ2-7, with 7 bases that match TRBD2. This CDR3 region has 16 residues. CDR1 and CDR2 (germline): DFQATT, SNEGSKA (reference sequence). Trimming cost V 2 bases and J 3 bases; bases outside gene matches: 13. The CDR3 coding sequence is TGCAGTGCTAGACACTTAGCGGCTGGCGGGGGCTACGAGCAGTACTTC. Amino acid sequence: CSARHLAAGGGYEQYF.

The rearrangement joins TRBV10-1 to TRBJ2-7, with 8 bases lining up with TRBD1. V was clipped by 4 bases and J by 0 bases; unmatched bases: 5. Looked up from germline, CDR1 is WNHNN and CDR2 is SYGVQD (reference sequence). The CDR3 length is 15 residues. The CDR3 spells CASSGGDRTSYEQYF. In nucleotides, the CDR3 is TGCGCCAGCAGTGGGGGGGACAGGACCTCCTACGAGCAGTACTTC.

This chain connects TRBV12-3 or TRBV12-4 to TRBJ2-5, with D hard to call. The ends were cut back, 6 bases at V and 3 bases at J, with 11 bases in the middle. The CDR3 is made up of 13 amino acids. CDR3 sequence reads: CASSSQYKETQYF. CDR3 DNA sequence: TGTGCCAGCAGCTCACAGTACAAAGAGACCCAGTACTTC.

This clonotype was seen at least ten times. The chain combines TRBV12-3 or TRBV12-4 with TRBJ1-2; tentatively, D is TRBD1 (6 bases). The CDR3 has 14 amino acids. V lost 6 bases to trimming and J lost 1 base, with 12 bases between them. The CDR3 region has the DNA TGTGCCAGCAGCGCGGACAGCGATAACTATGGCTACACCTTC. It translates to CASSADSDNYGYTF.

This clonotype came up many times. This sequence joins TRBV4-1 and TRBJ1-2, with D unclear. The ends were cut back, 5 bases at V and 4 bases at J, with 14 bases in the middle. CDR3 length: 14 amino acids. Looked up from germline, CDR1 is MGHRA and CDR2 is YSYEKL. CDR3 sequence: CASSEDGISYGYTF. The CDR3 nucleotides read TGCGCCAGCAGCGAGGATGGGATAAGCTATGGCTACACCTTC.

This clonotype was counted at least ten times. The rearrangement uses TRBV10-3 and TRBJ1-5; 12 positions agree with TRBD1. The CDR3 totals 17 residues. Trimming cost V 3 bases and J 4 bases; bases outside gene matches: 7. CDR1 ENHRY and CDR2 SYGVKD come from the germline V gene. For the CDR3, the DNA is TGTGCCATCAGTGATCGGGGGGGACAGGGGGCGAATCAGCCCCAGCATTTT. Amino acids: CAISDRGGQGANQPQHF.

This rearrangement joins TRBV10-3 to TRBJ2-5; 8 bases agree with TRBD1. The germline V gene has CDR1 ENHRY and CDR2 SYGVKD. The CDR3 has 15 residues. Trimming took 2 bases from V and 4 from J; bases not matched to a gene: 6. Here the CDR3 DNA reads TGTGCCATCAGTGAGGGTAGTGGACAGGGAGAGACCCAGTACTTC. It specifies CAISEGSGQGETQYF.

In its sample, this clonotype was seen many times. CDR3 nucleotide sequence: TGTGCCAGTAGGTCGGGGATCAATGGCTACACCTTC. It codes for CASRSGINGYTF. The chain couples TRBV19 to TRBJ1-2, with D uncertain. CDR3 length: 12 residues. V was shortened by 6 bases and J by 6 bases, with 11 bases between the two germline ends. In germline, CDR1 is LNHDA, CDR2 SQIVND (reference sequence). The variable domain in full, with the rest retrieved from reference TRBV19 and TRBJ1-2, is DGGITQSPKYLFRKEGQNVTLSCEQNLNHDAMYWYRQDPGQGLRLIYYSQIVNDFQKGDIAEGYSVSREKKESFPLTVTSAQKNPTAFYLCASRSGINGYTFGSGTRLTVV.

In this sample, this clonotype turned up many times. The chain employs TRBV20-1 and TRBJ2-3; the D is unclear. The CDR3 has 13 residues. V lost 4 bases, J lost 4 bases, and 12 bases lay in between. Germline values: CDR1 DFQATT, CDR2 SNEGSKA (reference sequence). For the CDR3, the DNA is TGCAGTGCTATACTCGACGGAGCAGATACGCAGTATTTT. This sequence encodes CSAILDGADTQYF.

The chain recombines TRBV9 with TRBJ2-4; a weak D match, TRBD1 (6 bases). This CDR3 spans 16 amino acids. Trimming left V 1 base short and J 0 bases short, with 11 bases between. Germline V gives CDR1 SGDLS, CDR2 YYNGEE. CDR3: CASSVSGVGAKNIQYF. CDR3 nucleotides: TGTGCCAGCAGCGTATCAGGGGTCGGAGCCAAAAACATTCAGTACTTC.

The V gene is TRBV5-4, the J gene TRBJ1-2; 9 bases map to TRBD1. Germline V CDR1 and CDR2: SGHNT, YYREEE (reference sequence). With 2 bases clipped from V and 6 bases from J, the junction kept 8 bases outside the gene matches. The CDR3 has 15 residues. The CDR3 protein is CASSFKQGASDGYTF. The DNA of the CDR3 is TGTGCCAGCAGCTTTAAACAGGGGGCGAGCGATGGCTACACCTTC.